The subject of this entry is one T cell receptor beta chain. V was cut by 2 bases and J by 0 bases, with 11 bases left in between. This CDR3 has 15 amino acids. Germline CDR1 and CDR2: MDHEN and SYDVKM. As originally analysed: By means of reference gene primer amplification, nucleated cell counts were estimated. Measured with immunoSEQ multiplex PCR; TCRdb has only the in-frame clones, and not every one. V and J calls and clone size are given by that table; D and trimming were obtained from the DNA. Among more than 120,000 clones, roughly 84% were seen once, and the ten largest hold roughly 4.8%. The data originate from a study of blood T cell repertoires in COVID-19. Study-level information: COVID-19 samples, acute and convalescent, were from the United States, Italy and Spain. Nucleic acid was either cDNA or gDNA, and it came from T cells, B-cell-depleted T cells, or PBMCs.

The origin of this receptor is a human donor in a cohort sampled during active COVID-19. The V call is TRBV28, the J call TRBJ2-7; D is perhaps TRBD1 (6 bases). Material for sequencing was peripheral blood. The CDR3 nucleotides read TGTGCCAGCAGTTTAGCAGGGGTGGACTCCTACGAGCAGTACTTC. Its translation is CASSLAGVDSYEQYF.